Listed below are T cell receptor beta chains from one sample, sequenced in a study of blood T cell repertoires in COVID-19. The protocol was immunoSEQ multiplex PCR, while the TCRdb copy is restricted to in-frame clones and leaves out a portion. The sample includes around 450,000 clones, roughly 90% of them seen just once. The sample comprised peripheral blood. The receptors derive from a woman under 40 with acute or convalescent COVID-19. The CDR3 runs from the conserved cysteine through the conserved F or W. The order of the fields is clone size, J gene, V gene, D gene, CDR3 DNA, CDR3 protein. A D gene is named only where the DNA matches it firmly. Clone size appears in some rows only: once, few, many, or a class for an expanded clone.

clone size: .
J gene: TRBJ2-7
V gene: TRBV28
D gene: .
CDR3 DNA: TGTGCCAGCAGTTTATCGTCCCAGGGGATTGCCGAGCAGTACTTC
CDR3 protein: CASSLSSQGIAEQYF

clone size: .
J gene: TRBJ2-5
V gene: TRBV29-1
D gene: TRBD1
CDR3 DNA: TGCAGCGTTGTTGGACAGGTCTATAGAGAGACCCAGTACTTC
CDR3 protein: CSVVGQVYRETQYF

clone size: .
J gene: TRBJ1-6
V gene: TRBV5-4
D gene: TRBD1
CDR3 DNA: TGTGCCAGCAGTTTCCGGACAGGGGTCGAATCACCCCTCCACTTT
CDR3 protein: CASSFRTGVESPLHF

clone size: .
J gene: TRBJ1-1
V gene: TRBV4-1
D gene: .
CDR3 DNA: TGCGCCAGCAGCCCAGGCCAGAACACTGAAGCTTTCTTT
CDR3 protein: CASSPGQNTEAFF

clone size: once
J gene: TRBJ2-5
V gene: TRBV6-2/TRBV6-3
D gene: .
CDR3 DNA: TGTGCCAGCAGTTCATACGACTACCCCGGCAAAGAGACCCAGTACTTC
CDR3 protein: CASSSYDYPGKETQYF

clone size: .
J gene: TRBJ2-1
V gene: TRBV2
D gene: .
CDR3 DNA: TGTGCGGGGGGGGCGTACTACAATGAGCAGTTCTTC
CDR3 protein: CAGGAYYNEQFF

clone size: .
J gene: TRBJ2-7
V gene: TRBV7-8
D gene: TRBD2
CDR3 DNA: TGTGCCAGCAGCCTTCGGGGGGGGTTGTACGAGCAGTACTTC
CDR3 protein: CASSLRGGLYEQYF

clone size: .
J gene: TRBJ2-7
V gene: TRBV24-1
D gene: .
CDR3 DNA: TGTGCCACCAGTGACGCCGGGCAGGGTCTCCCCTACGAGCAGTACTTC
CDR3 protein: CATSDAGQGLPYEQYF

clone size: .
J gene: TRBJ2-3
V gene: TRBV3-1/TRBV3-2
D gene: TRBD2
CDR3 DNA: TGTGCCAGCAGCCTTTTCGGGACTAGCGGGTCTAGCACAGATACGCAGTATTTT
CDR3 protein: CASSLFGTSGSSTDTQYF

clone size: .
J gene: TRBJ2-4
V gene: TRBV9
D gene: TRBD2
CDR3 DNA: TGTGCCAGCAGCCCGACGCGGGGGGCCAAAAACATTCAGTACTTC
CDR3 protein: CASSPTRGAKNIQYF

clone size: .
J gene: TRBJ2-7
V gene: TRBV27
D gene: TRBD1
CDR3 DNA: TGTGCCAGCCGAGCGGGACAGGGGATTTTTTACGAGCAGTACTTC
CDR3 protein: CASRAGQGIFYEQYF

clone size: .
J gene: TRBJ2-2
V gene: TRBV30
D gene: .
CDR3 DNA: TGTGCCTGGAGTGGCCTGGCAGGGTCAGGAACCGGGGAGCTGTTTTTT
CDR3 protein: CAWSGLAGSGTGELFF

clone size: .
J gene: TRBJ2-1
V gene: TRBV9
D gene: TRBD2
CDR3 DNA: TGTGCCAGCAGCGTAGTGACTAGCGGCGTCGGAGAGCAGTTCTTC
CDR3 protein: CASSVVTSGVGEQFF

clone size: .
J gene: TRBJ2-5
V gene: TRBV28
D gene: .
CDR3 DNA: TGTGCCAGCACCGTATCTTCCGGGGTCCGGGAGACCCAGTACTTC
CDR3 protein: CASTVSSGVRETQYF

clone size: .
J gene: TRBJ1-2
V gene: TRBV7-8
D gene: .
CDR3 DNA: TGTGCCAGCAGCCCTTATGGGCATCCAAGTTATGGCTACACCTTC
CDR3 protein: CASSPYGHPSYGYTF

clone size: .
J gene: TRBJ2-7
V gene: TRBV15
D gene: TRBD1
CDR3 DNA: TGTGCCACCAGCAGCCTTCGGGACAGCTACGAGCAGTACTTC
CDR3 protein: CATSSLRDSYEQYF

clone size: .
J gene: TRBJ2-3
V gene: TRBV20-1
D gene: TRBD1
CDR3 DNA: TGCAGTGCTAGTGACAGGGTCTCTGGAGATACGCAGTATTTT
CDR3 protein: CSASDRVSGDTQYF

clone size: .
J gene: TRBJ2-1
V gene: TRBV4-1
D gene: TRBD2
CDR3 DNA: TGCGCCAGCAGCCAATACAGCGGGGGGGTCATCAATGAGCAGTTCTTC
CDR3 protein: CASSQYSGGVINEQFF

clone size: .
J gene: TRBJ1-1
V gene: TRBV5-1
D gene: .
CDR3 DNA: TGCGCCAGCAGCTTGGAGCCGGGGGGCACTGAAGCTTTCTTT
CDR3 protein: CASSLEPGGTEAFF

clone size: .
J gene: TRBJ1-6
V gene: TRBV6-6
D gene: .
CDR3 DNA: TGTGCCAGCTCTCAGGGCTACCGCCTTAATTCACCCCTCCACTTT
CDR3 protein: CASSQGYRLNSPLHF

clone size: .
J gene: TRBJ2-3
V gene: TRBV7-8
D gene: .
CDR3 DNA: TGTGCCAGCAGCTTAGACAGGGACTACACAGATACGCAGTATTTT
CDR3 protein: CASSLDRDYTDTQYF

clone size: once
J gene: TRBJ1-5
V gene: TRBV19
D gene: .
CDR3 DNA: TGTGCCAGTAGAAATAATGGACAGAGCAATCAGCCCCAGCATTTT
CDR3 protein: CASRNNGQSNQPQHF

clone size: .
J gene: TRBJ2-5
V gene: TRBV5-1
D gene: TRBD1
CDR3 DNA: TGCGCCAGCAGCTTATCCGGGACAGGGAGGGAGACCCAGTACTTC
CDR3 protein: CASSLSGTGRETQYF

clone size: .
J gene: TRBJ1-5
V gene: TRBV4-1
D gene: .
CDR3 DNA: TGCGCCAGCAGCGAACACGTCTTACAGGGCAGATACAATCAGCCCCAGCATTTT
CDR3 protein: CASSEHVLQGRYNQPQHF

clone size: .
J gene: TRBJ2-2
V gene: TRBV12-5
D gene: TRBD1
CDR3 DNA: TGTGCTAGTGGTCCCCCCGGGACAGCAAACACCGGGGAGCTGTTTTTT
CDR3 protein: CASGPPGTANTGELFF

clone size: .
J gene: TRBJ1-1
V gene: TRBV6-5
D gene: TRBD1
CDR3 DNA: TGTGCCACTCAACAGGGGGCGTTTACTGAAGCTTTCTTT
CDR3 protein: CATQQGAFTEAFF

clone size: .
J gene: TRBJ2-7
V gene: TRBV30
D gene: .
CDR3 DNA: TGTGCCTGGAGTGTACCCGTCAGCTCCTACGAGCAGTACTTC
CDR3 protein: CAWSVPVSSYEQYF

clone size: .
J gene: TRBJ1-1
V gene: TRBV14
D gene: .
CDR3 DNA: TGTGCCAGCAGCCAGATGGGGGCGAAAGCTTTCTTT
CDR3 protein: CASSQMGAKAFF

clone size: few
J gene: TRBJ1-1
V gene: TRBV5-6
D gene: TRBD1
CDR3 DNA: TGTGCCAGCAGCTGGGGACAGGGTGCAGCTTTCTTT
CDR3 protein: CASSWGQGAAFF

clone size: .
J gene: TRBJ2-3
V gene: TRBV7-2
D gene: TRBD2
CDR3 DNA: TGTGCCAGCAGCCTTGTCGGGGGGACCACAGATACGCAGTATTTT
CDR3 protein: CASSLVGGTTDTQYF

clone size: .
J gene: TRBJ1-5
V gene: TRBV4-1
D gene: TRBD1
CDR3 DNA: TGCGCCAGCAGCCAAGATGGGGGACAGGGGTTTACTCAGCCCCAGCATTTT
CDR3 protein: CASSQDGGQGFTQPQHF

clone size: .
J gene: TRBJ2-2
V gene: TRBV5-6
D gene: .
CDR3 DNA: TGTGCCAGCAGCTTGGTTCGTGTGGGGGAGCTGTTTTTT
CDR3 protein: CASSLVRVGELFF

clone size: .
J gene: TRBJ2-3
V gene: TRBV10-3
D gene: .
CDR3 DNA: TGTGCCATCAGTGAGACGGGGAAGAGGGATACGCAGTATTTT
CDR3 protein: CAISETGKRDTQYF

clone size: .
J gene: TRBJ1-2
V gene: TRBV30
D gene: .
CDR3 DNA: TGTGCCTGGAGTTACTCCGCTACCTATGGCTACACCTTC
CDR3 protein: CAWSYSATYGYTF

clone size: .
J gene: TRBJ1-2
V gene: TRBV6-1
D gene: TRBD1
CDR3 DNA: TGTGCCAGCAGTGTACCGGGACAGAACTATGGCTACACCTTC
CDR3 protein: CASSVPGQNYGYTF

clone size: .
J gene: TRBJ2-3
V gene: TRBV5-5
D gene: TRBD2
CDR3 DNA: TGTGCCAGCAGCTTGGTCGGGGGGAACACAGATACGCAGTATTTT
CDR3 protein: CASSLVGGNTDTQYF

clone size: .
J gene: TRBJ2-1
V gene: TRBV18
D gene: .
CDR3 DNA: TGTGCCAGCTCACTCGACAAGGGGGTGGTTGAGCAGTTCTTC
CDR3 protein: CASSLDKGVVEQFF

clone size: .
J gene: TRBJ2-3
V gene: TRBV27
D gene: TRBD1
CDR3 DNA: TGTGCCAGCAGCCAATACAGGGGAACAGATACGCAGTATTTT
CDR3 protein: CASSQYRGTDTQYF

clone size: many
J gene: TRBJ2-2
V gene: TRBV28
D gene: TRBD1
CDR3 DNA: TGTGCCAGCAGACCAGGGGGACAGGGGGCGGCCGGGGAGCTGTTTTTT
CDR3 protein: CASRPGGQGAAGELFF

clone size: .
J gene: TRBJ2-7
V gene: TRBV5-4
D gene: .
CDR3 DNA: TGTGCCAGCAGCGTTACAGGGTGGGCCTACGAGCAGTACTTC
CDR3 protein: CASSVTGWAYEQYF

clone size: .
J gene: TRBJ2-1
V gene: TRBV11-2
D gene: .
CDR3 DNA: TGTGCCAGCAGCTTAGGGGTAGCCGGGGATGAGCAGTTCTTC
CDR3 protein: CASSLGVAGDEQFF

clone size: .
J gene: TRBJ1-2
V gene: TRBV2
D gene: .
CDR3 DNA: TGTGCCAGCAGTGAAGCGTGGGCTGCGGGCTATGGCTACACCTTC
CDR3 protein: CASSEAWAAGYGYTF

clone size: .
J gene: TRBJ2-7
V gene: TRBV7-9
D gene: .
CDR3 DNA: TGTGCCAGCAGCTTAGATAGGGCGGGACCGATCGTCTACGAGCAGTACTTC
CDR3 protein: CASSLDRAGPIVYEQYF

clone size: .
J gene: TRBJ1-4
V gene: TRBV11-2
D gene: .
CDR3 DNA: TGTGCCAGCAGCATGGTAGGGAGGGGCCCCGCAACTAATGAAAAACTGTTTTTT
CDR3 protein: CASSMVGRGPATNEKLFF

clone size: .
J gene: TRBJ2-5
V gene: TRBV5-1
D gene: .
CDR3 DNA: TGCGCCAGCAGCTTGGCGCAGTCCAGTGTGATGGAGACCCAGTACTTC
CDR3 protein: CASSLAQSSVMETQYF

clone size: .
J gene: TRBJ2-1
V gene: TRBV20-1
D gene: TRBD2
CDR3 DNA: TGCAGTGCTCCTAGCGGCAATGAGCAGTTCTTC
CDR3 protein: CSAPSGNEQFF

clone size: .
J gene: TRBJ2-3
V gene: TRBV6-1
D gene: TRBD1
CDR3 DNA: TGTGCCAGCAGGGAAGGACAGGGGGCTACAGATACGCAGTATTTT
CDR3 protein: CASREGQGATDTQYF

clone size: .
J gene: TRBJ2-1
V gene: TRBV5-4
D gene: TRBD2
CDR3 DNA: TGTGCCAGCAGCCCTAGCGGGGGGAACTACAATGAGCAGTTCTTC
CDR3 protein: CASSPSGGNYNEQFF

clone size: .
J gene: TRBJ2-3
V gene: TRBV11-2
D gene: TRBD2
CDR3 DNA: TGTGCCAGCAGCCCGGGGGGTCGGGCAGATACGCAGTATTTT
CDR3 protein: CASSPGGRADTQYF

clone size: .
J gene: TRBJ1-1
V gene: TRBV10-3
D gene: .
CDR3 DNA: TGTGCCATCAGTGATGACAGAGGAGCTTTCTTT
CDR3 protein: CAISDDRGAFF

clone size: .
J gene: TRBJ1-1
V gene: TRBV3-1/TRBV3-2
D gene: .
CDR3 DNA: TGTGCCAGCAGCCAAGAGGCAGGGAACACTGAAGCTTTCTTT
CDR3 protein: CASSQEAGNTEAFF

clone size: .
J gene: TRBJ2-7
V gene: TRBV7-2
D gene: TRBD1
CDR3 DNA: TGTGCCAGCAGCTCGGGGACAGGATACGAGCAGTACTTC
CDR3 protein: CASSSGTGYEQYF

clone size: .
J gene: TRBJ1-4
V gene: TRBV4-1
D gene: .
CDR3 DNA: TGCGCCAGCAGCCCCGCCAAGGGGACTAATGAAAAACTGTTTTTT
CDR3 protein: CASSPAKGTNEKLFF

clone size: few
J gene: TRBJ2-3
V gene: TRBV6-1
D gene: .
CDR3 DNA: TGTGCCAGCAGTGAAGCGCTTCAGGGGTTCAGCACAGATACGCAGTATTTT
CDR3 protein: CASSEALQGFSTDTQYF